The sequence of this TCR beta chain was determined in a study of blood T cell repertoires in COVID-19 (TCRdb year 2020). For context, the study as a whole: Collaborator samples came from the United States, Italy and Spain and covered acute and convalescent phases of COVID-19. The dataset comprised deeply sampled blood TCRbeta repertoires from subjects exposed to, actively infected with, or recovered from COVID-19. A freely available public database, intended as a resource for researchers studying the immune response to SARS-CoV-2, is where the repertoires were released. The prospective study material was composed of cDNA or gDNA derived from T cells, B-cell-depleted T cells, or PBMCs. The samples were drawn from the first 160 participants of the ongoing ImmuneRACE study and from 950 to 1,500 subjects provided by 6 global collaborators. Where available, HLA class I and class II types were obtained from metadata supplied by the sample provider rather than from assay-based typing. Nearly every sample came with metadata listing a de-identified subject ID, COVID-19 status, age in years and sex. The full study reports these points: The quantity of clinical and demographic metadata differed by source and by participant and was supplied without curation.

As concerns this clone: No antigen is known for it. No much larger clone exists at a distance of one base, and base qualities are not known.

The immunoSEQ Assay, a bias-controlled multiplex PCR, was used to amplify TCRbeta CDR3 regions from genomic DNA. Regarding the original processing steps: The number of nucleated cells in each sample was estimated by amplification of reference gene primers within the assay. To quantify the absolute abundance of each unique TCRbeta CDR3 rearrangement, sequence reads were collapsed and filtered. Productive Simpson clonality was computed per sample as the square root of Simpson's diversity index over productive rearrangements. TCRdb re-hosts the immuneACCESS table, in-frame sequences only. Its copies lack some clones; in the studies checked, an unresolved V gene accounts for under half of them, and the cause for the rest is not known. The V and J calls and the clone size are those of that table, but D and trimming were determined from the DNA. In all, the sample holds hundreds of thousands of clones, and approximately 91% of those were seen once. The ten largest clones capture 7.5% to 9% of the sample.

One collaborating source in Seattle enrolled patients during active infection and followed them longitudinally through the course of disease. The collaborating institutions used their own protocols to collect whole blood in K2EDTA tubes. Collaborator samples were shipped for TCRbeta analysis as frozen whole blood, isolated PBMCs, or DNA extracted from either sample type. Spanning cysteine to phenylalanine, the CDR3 consists of 13 amino acids. Only CDR3 DNA remains: 39 bases, in frame from the first base. The junction shows trimming of 4 bases on V and 10 bases on J, plus 14 bases between the germline ends. Looking up the germline V gene (reference sequence) yields CDR1 SGHAT and CDR2 FQDESV.

The clonotype was recovered from a woman aged 50 to 65 with COVID-19, enrolled during active disease. The sequenced sample was peripheral blood. In this chain, TRBV11-1 is recombined with TRBJ2-1; possibly the D gene is TRBD2, per 6 matching bases. In nucleotide form, the sequence is TGTGCCAGCAGCTCGACTAGACCGAACGAGCAGTTCTTC. Its coded protein is CASSSTRPNEQFF.